The present entry profiles one T cell receptor beta chain with its context. Antigen unknown. Because the CDR3's place on the DNA is in doubt, the DNA is left out and the CDR3 is given as listed by TCRdb. The sample comes from a study of tumor and adjacent non-tumor tissue in lung cancer. Looked up from germline, CDR1 is MGHRA and CDR2 is YSYEKL. The CDR3 extends over 15 residues, inclusive of both ends. No cell sorting was done before RNA was extracted from the tissue. More than 3 cm separated this lung sample from the edge of the tumor. Chemotherapy-naive patients with new lung cancer underwent thoracic surgery in China, August–November 2014. TCRbeta libraries were built with three rounds of nested PCR, modified from ARM-PCR. TCRdb re-called the multiplex PCR reads through MiXCR, storing one row per CDR3 protein. The table lists 85,000 or so distinct CDR3 sequences, 65% to 80% of them singletons. Study observations and caveats: In normal lung, the top 100 clones were significantly more dominant than in tumor.

V usage is TRBV4-1 and J usage is TRBJ1-2; the table gives TRBD1 as D, unverified against the DNA. This TCR was sampled from a woman between 50 and 59 years old with non-small cell lung cancer. Sample: distant non-tumor lung tissue. The CDR3 sequence is CANSQVPGSAYGCTF.